The clone carrying this TCR beta chain was detected a few times. Its antigen is not identified. CDR1 and CDR2 (germline): KGHSH, LQKENI. The CDR3 has 16 residues. The V end was cut by 1 base, the J end by 1 base, with 11 bases between. Once obtained from cultured CD4+ T cells, the DNA was sequenced using the Oncomine TCR Beta short-read assay. Cultured CD4+ T cells yielded the extracted genomic DNA. TCRdb itself ran the PCR reads through MiXCR, one entry per CDR3 protein. The data hold more than 9,000 distinct CDR3 sequences, with 35% to 50% observed a single time. Treatment described: approximately nine-day PBMC culture with coronavirus spike peptide pools or control peptides (ViraFEST assay). ViraFEST used peptide pools to expand antigen-specific T cells before TCR sequencing. The sample comes from a study of vaccination and CD4 T cells after COVID-19. Overall study context: Convalescent study patients returned SARS-CoV-2 positive nasal swab PCR results, with 8 to 10 mild cases and one severe. Two-dose vaccination with either BNT162b2 or mRNA-1273 was given to participants.

The receptor was derived from a human donor who had recovered from COVID-19. V gene TRBV18 combines with J gene TRBJ1-3, with D uncertain. Sequences were obtained from CD4+ T cells from blood, cultured in vitro. The CDR3 spells CASSPQGGGSGNTIYF. DNA of the CDR3: TGTGCCAGCTCACCACAGGGTGGAGGATCTGGAAACACCATATATTTT.